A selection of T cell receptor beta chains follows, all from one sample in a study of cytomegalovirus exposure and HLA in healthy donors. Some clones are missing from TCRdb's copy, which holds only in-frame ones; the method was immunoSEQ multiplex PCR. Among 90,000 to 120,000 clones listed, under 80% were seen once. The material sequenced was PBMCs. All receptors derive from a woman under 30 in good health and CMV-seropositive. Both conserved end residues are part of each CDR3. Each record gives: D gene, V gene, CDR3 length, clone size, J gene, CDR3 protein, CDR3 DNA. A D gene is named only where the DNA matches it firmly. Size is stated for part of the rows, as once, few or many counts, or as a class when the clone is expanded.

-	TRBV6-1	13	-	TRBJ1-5	CASRGAGDQPQHF	TGTGCCAGCAGGGGGGCAGGGGATCAGCCCCAGCATTTT
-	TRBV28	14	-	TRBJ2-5	CASSPGLEGETQYF	TGTGCCAGCAGTCCGGGACTGGAGGGCGAGACCCAGTACTTC
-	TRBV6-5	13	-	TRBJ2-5	CASSLTVQETQYF	TGTGCCAGCAGTTTGACTGTACAAGAGACCCAGTACTTC
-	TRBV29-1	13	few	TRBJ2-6	CSVFRSGANVLTF	TGCAGCGTTTTTAGATCCGGGGCCAACGTCCTGACTTTC
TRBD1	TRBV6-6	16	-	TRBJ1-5	CASRAGTGQGNQPQHF	TGTGCCAGCAGAGCCGGGACAGGGCAGGGCAATCAGCCCCAGCATTTT
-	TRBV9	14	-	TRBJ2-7	CASSVYYGAYEQYF	TGTGCCAGCAGCGTGTATTACGGAGCCTACGAGCAGTACTTC
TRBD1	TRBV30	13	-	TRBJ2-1	CAWSEGTGDEQFF	TGTGCCTGGAGTGAAGGGACAGGGGATGAGCAGTTCTTC
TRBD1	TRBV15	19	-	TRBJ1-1	CATSAARDRGSGRVTEAFF	TGTGCCACCAGCGCCGCACGGGACAGGGGAAGCGGCCGGGTCACTGAAGCTTTCTTT
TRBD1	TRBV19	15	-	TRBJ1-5	CASSRDRWGNQPQHF	TGTGCCAGTAGTAGGGACAGGTGGGGCAATCAGCCCCAGCATTTT
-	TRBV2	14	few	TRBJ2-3	CASSEVRGTDTQYF	TGTGCCAGCAGTGAAGTTCGGGGCACAGATACGCAGTATTTT
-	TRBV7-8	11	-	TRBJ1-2	CASSLGAGYTF	TGTGCCAGCAGCTTAGGAGCTGGCTACACCTTC
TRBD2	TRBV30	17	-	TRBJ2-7	CAWGGYGSGRPRFEQYF	TGTGCCTGGGGAGGTTATGGGAGCGGGAGGCCGAGGTTCGAGCAGTACTTC
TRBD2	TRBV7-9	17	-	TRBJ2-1	CASSLRASGNHRDEQFF	TGTGCCAGCAGCTTAAGGGCTAGCGGGAACCATCGCGATGAGCAGTTCTTC
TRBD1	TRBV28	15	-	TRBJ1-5	CASSRTTGGNQPQHF	TGTGCCAGCAGTCGCACGACAGGGGGGAATCAGCCCCAGCATTTT
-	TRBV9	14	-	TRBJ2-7	CASSVVPATGEQYF	TGTGCCAGCAGCGTAGTCCCAGCCACAGGGGAGCAGTACTTC
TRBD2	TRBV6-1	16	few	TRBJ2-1	CASSEARTSGKNEQFF	TGTGCCAGCAGTGAAGCCCGGACTAGCGGGAAAAATGAGCAGTTCTTC
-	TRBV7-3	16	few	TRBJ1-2	CASSPYGLGVDYGYTF	TGTGCCAGCAGCCCCTATGGTCTGGGAGTTGACTATGGCTACACCTTC
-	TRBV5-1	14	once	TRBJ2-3	CASESAPSTDTQYF	TGCGCCAGCGAGAGCGCTCCCAGCACAGATACGCAGTATTTT